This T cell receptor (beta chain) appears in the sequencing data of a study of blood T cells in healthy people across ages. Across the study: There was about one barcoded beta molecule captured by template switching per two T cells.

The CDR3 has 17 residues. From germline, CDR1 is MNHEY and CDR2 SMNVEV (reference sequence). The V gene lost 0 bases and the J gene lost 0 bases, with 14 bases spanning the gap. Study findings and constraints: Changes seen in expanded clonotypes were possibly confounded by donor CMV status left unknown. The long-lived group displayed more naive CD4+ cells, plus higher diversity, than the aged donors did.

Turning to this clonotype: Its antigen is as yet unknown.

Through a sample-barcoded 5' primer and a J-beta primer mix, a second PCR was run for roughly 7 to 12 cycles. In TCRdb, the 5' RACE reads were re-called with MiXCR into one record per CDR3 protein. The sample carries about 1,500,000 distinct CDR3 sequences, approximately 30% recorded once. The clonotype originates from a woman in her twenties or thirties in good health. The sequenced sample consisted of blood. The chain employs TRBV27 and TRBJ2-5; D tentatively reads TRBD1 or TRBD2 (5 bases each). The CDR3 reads CASSLSKGTYYQETQYF. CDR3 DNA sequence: TGTGCCAGCAGTTTATCGAAAGGGACCTACTACCAAGAGACCCAGTACTTC.